The 3 T cell receptor beta chains below were found in one sample sequenced in a study of blood T cells in healthy people across ages. A second PCR, run for about 7 to 11 cycles, used a sample-barcoded 5' primer plus a J-beta primer mix. In TCRdb, the 5' RACE reads were re-called with MiXCR into one record per CDR3 protein. Here the sample spans 1,500,000 or so distinct CDR3 sequences, almost 60% being singletons. Sequenced material: blood. These receptors were collected from a man in his late teens or twenties in good health.

The chain links TRBV20-1 to TRBJ1-6; possibly TRBD1 for D (6 bases). This CDR3 is built from 13 residues. Germline V gene data show CDR1 as DFQATT and CDR2 as SNEGSKA (reference sequence). V shed 5 bases and J shed 13 bases, with 18 bases lying between them. In DNA, the CDR3 is TGCAGTGCTTATACAGGGTCTGTTTCCCCCCTCCACTTT. Its protein is CSAYTGSVSPLHF.

This clonotype has just one count. A junction boundary mismatches the germline segment, possibly from a read error. The V gene is TRBV3-1, the J gene TRBJ2-7; maybe TRBD1 (6 bases). This CDR3 spans 15 amino acids. CDR1 is LGHDT, CDR2 YNNKEL, per germline (reference sequence). The CDR3 protein is CANSQTQGSYGDQYF. CDR3 bases: TGTGCCAACAGCCAGACACAGGGATCTTACGGGGACCAGTACTTC.

The V and J genes are TRBV7-6 and TRBJ2-7; D gene unclear. With the DNA end fitting TRBJ2-5 better, the J assignment may be wrong. The CDR3 is 14 residues long. Per germline, CDR1 SGHVS and CDR2 FNYEAQ. The CDR3 here is CASSTLGPGETQYF. The CDR3 DNA is TGTGCCAGCAGCACCCTCGGACCTGGAGAGACCCAGTACTTC.